These T cell receptor beta chains were read from a single sample in a study of blood T cell repertoires in COVID-19. TCRdb keeps only in-frame clones here, not all; method: immunoSEQ multiplex PCR. The sample has approximately 190,000 clones; around 80% are singletons. Sequencing used peripheral blood. These receptors were collected from a man aged 55 to 70 with acute or convalescent COVID-19. CDR3s include the opening cysteine and the closing phenylalanine or tryptophan. D genes are given only for firm matches. Not every row has a clone size; where given, it reads once, few, many or a size class.

d_gene: -; j_gene: TRBJ1-6; v_gene: TRBV5-5; abundance: few; CDR3aa: CASSLGRNNSPLHF; CDR3nt: TGTGCCAGCAGCTTGGGGCGGAATAATTCACCCCTCCACTTT
d_gene: TRBD2; j_gene: TRBJ2-3; v_gene: TRBV6-4; abundance: -; CDR3aa: CASSDEREADTQYF; CDR3nt: TGTGCCAGCAGTGACGAGCGGGAGGCAGATACGCAGTATTTT
d_gene: -; j_gene: TRBJ1-6; v_gene: TRBV2; abundance: once; CDR3aa: CASSEGSHYNSPLHF; CDR3nt: TGTGCCAGCAGTGAGGGCAGTCATTATAATTCACCCCTCCACTTT
d_gene: TRBD1; j_gene: TRBJ2-5; v_gene: TRBV6-6; abundance: -; CDR3aa: CASSYPGQGQETQYF; CDR3nt: TGTGCCAGCAGTTACCCCGGACAGGGGCAAGAGACCCAGTACTTC
d_gene: -; j_gene: TRBJ1-4; v_gene: TRBV7-2; abundance: -; CDR3aa: CASSRTATNEKLFF; CDR3nt: TGTGCCAGCAGCCGGACAGCTACCAATGAAAAACTGTTTTTT
d_gene: TRBD1; j_gene: TRBJ2-7; v_gene: TRBV5-1; abundance: -; CDR3aa: CASSLTGTGAGEQYF; CDR3nt: TGCGCCAGCAGCTTAACCGGGACAGGGGCTGGGGAGCAGTACTTC
d_gene: -; j_gene: TRBJ1-4; v_gene: TRBV7-2; abundance: -; CDR3aa: CASSLSVTNEKLFF; CDR3nt: TGTGCCAGCAGCTTATCGGTAACTAATGAAAAACTGTTTTTT
d_gene: TRBD1; j_gene: TRBJ1-6; v_gene: TRBV25-1; abundance: -; CDR3aa: CASSPGQAGNSPLHF; CDR3nt: TGTGCCAGCAGTCCGGGACAGGCTGGTAATTCACCCCTCCACTTT
d_gene: TRBD2; j_gene: TRBJ2-2; v_gene: TRBV4-3; abundance: -; CDR3aa: CASSQGTSGETGELFF; CDR3nt: TGCGCCAGCAGCCAGGGGACTAGCGGAGAGACCGGGGAGCTGTTTTTT
d_gene: -; j_gene: TRBJ1-1; v_gene: TRBV3-1/TRBV3-2; abundance: -; CDR3aa: CASSQEGLRGTEAFF; CDR3nt: TGTGCCAGCAGCCAAGAAGGATTACGGGGCACTGAAGCTTTCTTT
d_gene: TRBD2; j_gene: TRBJ2-1; v_gene: TRBV6-4; abundance: -; CDR3aa: CASSEQAGGWNEQFF; CDR3nt: TGTGCCAGCAGTGAACAAGCGGGAGGATGGAATGAGCAGTTCTTC
d_gene: -; j_gene: TRBJ1-6; v_gene: TRBV28; abundance: few; CDR3aa: CASSLIQGPLHF; CDR3nt: TGTGCCAGCAGTTTAATCCAGGGACCCCTCCACTTT
d_gene: TRBD1; j_gene: TRBJ1-1; v_gene: TRBV27; abundance: -; CDR3aa: CASRVGQMNTEAFF; CDR3nt: TGTGCCAGCAGGGTGGGACAGATGAACACTGAAGCTTTCTTT
d_gene: -; j_gene: TRBJ1-6; v_gene: TRBV12-5; abundance: few; CDR3aa: CASGLVIGGNSRGTNSPLHF; CDR3nt: TGTGCTAGTGGTTTGGTAATCGGCGGCAATTCACGGGGTACTAATTCACCCCTCCACTTT
d_gene: -; j_gene: TRBJ2-7; v_gene: TRBV30; abundance: -; CDR3aa: CAWPCPDLDTQDEQYF; CDR3nt: TGTGCCTGGCCTTGCCCCGACCTGGATACCCAGGACGAGCAGTACTTC
d_gene: TRBD2; j_gene: TRBJ2-1; v_gene: TRBV9; abundance: -; CDR3aa: CASSVDQREVYNEQFF; CDR3nt: TGTGCCAGCAGCGTAGATCAGCGGGAGGTCTACAATGAGCAGTTCTTC
d_gene: -; j_gene: TRBJ2-1; v_gene: TRBV21-1; abundance: once; CDR3aa: CASSTQGWNEQFF; CDR3nt: TGTGCCAGCAGCACCCAGGGGTGGAATGAGCAGTTCTTC
d_gene: -; j_gene: TRBJ1-1; v_gene: TRBV6-5; abundance: -; CDR3aa: CASSYFPGKLLGAFF; CDR3nt: TGTGCCAGCAGTTACTTTCCAGGGAAGCTTCTGGGAGCTTTCTTT
d_gene: -; j_gene: TRBJ1-2; v_gene: TRBV5-1; abundance: -; CDR3aa: CASSLAGNLYGYTF; CDR3nt: TGCGCCAGCAGCTTGGCGGGAAATCTCTATGGCTACACCTTC
d_gene: -; j_gene: TRBJ1-4; v_gene: TRBV3-1/TRBV3-2; abundance: many; CDR3aa: CASSQSGINEKLFF; CDR3nt: TGTGCCAGCAGCCAATCAGGGATCAATGAAAAACTGTTTTTT
d_gene: -; j_gene: TRBJ1-1; v_gene: TRBV15; abundance: -; CDR3aa: CATSRFDREAFF; CDR3nt: TGTGCCACCAGCAGATTCGACAGGGAAGCTTTCTTT